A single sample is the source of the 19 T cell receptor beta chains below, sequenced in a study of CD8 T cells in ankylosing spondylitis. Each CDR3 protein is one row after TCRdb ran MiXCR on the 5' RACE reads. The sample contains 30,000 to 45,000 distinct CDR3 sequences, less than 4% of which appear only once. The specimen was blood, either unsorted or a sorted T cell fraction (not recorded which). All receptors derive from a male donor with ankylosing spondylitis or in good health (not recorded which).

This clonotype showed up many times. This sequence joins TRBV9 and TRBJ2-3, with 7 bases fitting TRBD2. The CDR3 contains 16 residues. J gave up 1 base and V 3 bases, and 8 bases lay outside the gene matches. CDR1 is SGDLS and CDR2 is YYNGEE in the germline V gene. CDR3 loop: CASSAPGGGGTDTQYF. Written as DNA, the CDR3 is TGTGCCAGCAGCGCACCGGGCGGGGGTGGCACAGATACGCAGTATTTT.

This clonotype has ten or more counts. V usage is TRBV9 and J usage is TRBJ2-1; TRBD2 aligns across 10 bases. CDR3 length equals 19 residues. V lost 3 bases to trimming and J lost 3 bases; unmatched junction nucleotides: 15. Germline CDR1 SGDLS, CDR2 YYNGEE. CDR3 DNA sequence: TGTGCCAGCAGCGGAAGCCTGTCGGCGCTAGCGGGAGACTACAATGAGCAGTTCTTC. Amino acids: CASSGSLSALAGDYNEQFF.

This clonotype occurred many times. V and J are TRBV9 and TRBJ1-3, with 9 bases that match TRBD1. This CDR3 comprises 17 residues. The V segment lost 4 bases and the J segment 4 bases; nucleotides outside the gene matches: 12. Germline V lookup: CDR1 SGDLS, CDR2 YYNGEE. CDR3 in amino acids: CASSLSPGTGSGNTIYF. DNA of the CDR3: TGTGCCAGCAGCCTCAGTCCCGGGACAGGGTCAGGAAACACCATATATTTT.

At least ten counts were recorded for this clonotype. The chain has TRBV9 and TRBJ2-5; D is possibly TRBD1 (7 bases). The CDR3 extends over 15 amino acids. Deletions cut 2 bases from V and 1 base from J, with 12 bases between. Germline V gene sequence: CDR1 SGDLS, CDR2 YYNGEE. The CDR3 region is CASSVQGGGQETQYF. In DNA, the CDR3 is TGTGCCAGCAGCGTTCAGGGGGGAGGCCAAGAGACCCAGTACTTC.

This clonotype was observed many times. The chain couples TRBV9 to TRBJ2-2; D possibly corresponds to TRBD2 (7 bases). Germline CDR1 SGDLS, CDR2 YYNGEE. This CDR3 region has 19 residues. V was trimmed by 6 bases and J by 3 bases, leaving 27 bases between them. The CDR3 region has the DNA TGTGCCAGCACGCCCGGGGGGACTACAGGGAGAGGAGACACCGGGGAGCTGTTTTTT. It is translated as CASTPGGTTGRGDTGELFF.

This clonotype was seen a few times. CDR3 in DNA: TGTGCCAGCAGCGTATCGTACACCGAGACCCAGTACTTC. Translated: CASSVSYTETQYF. The chain employs TRBV9 and TRBJ2-5, with D hard to call. With 1 base removed from V and 5 bases from J, the gap between germline ends came to 9 bases. Per germline, CDR1 SGDLS and CDR2 YYNGEE. There are 13 residues in the CDR3.

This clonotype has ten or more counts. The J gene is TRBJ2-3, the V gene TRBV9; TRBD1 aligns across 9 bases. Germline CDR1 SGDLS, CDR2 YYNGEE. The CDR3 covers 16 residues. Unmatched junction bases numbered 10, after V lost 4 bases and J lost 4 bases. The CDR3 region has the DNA TGTGCCAGCAGCCCGCCTTGGGGACAGGGCTCAGATACGCAGTATTTT. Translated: CASSPPWGQGSDTQYF.

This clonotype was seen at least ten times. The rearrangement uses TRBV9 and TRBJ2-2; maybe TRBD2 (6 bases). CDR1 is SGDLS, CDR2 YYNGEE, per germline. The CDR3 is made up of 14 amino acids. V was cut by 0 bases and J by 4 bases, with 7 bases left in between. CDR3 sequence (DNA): TGTGCCAGCAGCGTAGTCGGGAGCACCGGGGAGCTGTTTTTT. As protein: CASSVVGSTGELFF.

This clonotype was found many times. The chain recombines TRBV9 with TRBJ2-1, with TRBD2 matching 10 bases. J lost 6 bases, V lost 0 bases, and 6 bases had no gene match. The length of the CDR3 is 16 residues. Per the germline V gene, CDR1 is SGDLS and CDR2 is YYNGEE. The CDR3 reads CASSVEKRGGPNEQFF. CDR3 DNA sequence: TGTGCCAGCAGCGTAGAGAAGCGGGGGGGCCCCAATGAGCAGTTCTTC.

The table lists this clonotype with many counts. CDR3: CASSAPLGQGKKETQYF. The CDR3 coding sequence is TGTGCCAGCAGCGCTCCCCTCGGGCAGGGGAAGAAAGAGACCCAGTACTTC. V is TRBV9 and J is TRBJ2-5; possibly TRBD1 for D (6 bases). Trimming took 3 bases from V and 3 from J, leaving 21 bases between them. This CDR3 comprises 17 residues. Germline CDR1 and CDR2: SGDLS and YYNGEE.

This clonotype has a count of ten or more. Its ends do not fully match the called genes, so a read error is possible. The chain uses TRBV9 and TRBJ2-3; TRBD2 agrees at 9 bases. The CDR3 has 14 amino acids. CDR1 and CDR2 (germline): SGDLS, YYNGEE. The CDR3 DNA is TGTGCCAGCAGCGTAGAGGCGGGAGGGCCGGCTTTGAATTTT. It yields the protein CASSVEAGGPALNF.

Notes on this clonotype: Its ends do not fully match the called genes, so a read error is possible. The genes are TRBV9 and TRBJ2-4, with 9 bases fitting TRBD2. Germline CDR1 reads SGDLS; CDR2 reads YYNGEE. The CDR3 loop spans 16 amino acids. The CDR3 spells CASSVGRGLANNIQYF. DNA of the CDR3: TGTGCCAGCAGCGTCGGGAGGGGACTAGCCAACAACATTCAGTACTTC.

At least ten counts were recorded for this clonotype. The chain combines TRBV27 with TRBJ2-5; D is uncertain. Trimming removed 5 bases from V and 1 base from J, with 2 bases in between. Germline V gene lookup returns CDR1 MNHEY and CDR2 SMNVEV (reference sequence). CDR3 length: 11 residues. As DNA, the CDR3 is TGTGCCAGCAGTCGCCAAGAGACCCAGTACTTC. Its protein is CASSRQETQYF.

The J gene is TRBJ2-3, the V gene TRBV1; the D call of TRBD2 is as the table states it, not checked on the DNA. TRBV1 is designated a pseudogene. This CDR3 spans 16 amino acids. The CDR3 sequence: CTSSQKLAGGADTQYF. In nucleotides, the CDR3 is TGCACCAGCAGCCAAAAACTAGCGGGAGGGGCAGATACGCAGTATTTT.

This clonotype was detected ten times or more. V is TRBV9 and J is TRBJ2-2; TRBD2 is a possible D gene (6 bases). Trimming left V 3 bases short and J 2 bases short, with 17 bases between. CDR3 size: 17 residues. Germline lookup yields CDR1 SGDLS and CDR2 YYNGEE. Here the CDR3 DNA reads TGTGCCAGCAGCGGTATACTAGCCATAGAAAACACCGGGGAGCTGTTTTTT. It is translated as CASSGILAIENTGELFF.

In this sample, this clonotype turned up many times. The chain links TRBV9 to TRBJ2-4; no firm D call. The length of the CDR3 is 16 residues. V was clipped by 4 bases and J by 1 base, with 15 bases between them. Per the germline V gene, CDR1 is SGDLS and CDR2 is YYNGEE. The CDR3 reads CASSPSLDTAKNIQYF. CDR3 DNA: TGTGCCAGCAGCCCTTCATTGGATACGGCCAAAAACATTCAGTACTTC.

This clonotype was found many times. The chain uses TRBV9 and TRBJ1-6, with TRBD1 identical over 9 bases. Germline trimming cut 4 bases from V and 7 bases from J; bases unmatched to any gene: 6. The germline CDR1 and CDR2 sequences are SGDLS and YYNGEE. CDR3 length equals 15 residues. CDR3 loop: CASSPRTGDNSPLHF. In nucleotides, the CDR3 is TGTGCCAGCAGCCCCCGGACAGGGGACAATTCACCCCTCCACTTT. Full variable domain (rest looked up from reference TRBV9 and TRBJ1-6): DSGVTQTPKHLITATGQRVTLRCSPRSGDLSVYWYQQSLDQGLQFLIQYYNGEERAKGNILERFSAQQFPDLHSELNLSSLELGDSALYFCASSPRTGDNSPLHFGNGTRLTVT.

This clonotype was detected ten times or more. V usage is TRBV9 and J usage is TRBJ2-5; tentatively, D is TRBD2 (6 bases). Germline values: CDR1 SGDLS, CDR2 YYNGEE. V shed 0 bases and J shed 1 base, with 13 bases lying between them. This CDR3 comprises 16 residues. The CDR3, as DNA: TGTGCCAGCAGCGTAGGCCACGGGAGTGGCCAAGAGACCCAGTACTTC. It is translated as CASSVGHGSGQETQYF.

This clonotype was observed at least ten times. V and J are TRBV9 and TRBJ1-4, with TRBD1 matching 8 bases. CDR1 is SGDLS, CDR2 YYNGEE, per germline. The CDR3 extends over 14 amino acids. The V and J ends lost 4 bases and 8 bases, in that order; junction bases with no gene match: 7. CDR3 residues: CASSRTGFGEKLFF. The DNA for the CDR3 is TGTGCCAGCAGCAGGACAGGGTTCGGCGAAAAACTGTTTTTT.